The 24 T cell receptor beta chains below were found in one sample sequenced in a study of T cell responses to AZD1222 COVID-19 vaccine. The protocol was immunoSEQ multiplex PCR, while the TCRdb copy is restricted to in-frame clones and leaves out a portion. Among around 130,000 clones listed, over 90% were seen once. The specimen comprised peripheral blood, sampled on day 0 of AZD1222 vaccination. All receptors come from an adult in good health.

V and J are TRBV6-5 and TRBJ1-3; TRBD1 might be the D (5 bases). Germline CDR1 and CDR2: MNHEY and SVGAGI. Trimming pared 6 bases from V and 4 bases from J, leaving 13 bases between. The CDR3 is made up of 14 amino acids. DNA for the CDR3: TGTGCCAGCAGGATGGGGGGATCAGGAAACACCATATATTTT. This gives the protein CASRMGGSGNTIYF.

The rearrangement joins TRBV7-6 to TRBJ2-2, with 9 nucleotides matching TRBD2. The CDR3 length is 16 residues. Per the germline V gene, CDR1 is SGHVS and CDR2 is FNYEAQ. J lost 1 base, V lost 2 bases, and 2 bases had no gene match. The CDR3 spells CASSLKAGGNTGELFF. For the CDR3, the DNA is TGTGCCAGCAGCTTAAAAGCGGGGGGGAACACCGGGGAGCTGTTTTTT.

For the CDR3, the DNA is TGTGCCATCAGTGAGTCCTCGACAGGGGCCACTAATGAAAAACTGTTTTTT. Amino acid sequence: CAISESSTGATNEKLFF. This chain joins TRBV10-3 and TRBJ1-4; 8 nucleotides agree with TRBD1. The CDR3 extends over 17 amino acids. V was pared by 0 bases and J by 2 bases, with 5 bases of the junction left unmatched. Germline V gene lookup returns CDR1 ENHRY and CDR2 SYGVKD.

This CDR3 is CASSHSTGGEKLFF. The CDR3 region has the DNA TGCGCCAGCAGTCACTCGACAGGGGGAGAAAAACTGTTTTTT. The rearrangement uses TRBV5-1 and TRBJ1-4; 9 nucleotides agree with TRBD1. CDR1 and CDR2 from the germline V gene are SGHRS and YFSETQ. The CDR3 is 14 amino acids. Unmatched junction bases numbered 7, after V lost 5 bases and J lost 8 bases.

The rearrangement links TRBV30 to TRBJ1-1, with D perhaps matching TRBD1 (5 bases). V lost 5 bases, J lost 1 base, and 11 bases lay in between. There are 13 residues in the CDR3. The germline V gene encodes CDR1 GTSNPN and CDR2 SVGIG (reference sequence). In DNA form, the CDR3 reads TGTGCCTGGTCTAGGGGCCCGAACACTGAAGCTTTCTTT. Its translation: CAWSRGPNTEAFF.

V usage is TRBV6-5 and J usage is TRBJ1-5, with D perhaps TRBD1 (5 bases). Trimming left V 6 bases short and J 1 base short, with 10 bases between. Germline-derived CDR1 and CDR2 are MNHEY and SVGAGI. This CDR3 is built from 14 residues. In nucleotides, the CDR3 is TGTGCCAGCAGGAAGGGGTCAAGCAATCAGCCCCAGCATTTT. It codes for CASRKGSSNQPQHF.

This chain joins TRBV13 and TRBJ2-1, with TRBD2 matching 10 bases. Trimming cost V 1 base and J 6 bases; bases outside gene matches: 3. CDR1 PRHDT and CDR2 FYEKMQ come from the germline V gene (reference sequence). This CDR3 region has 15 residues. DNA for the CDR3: TGTGCCAGCAGCTTAGAGCGGGGGGGCGGCAATGAGCAGTTCTTC. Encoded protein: CASSLERGGGNEQFF. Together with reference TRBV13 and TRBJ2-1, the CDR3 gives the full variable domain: AAGVIQSPRHLIKEKRETATLKCYPIPRHDTVYWYQQGPGQDPQFLISFYEKMQSDKGSIPDRFSAQQFSDYHSELNMSSLELGDSALYFCASSLERGGGNEQFFGPGTRLTVL.

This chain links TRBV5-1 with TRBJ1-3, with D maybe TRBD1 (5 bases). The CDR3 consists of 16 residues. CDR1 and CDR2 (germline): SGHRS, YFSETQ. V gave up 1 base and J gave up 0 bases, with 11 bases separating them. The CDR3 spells CASSLTGGNSGNTIYF. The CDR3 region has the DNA TGCGCCAGCAGCTTGACGGGGGGAAACTCTGGAAACACCATATATTTT.

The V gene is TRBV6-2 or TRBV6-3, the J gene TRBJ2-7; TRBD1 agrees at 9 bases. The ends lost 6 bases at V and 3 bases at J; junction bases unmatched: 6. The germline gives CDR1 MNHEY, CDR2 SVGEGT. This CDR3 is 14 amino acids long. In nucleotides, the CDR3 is TGTGCCAGCAGCAAACCGGGACAGGGCTACGAGCAGTACTTC. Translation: CASSKPGQGYEQYF.

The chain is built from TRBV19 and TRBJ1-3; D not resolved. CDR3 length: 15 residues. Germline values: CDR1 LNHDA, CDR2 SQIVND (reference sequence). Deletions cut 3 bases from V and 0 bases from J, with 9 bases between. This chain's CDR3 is CASSMIPSSGNTIYF. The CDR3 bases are TGTGCCAGTAGTATGATACCCAGCTCTGGAAACACCATATATTTT.

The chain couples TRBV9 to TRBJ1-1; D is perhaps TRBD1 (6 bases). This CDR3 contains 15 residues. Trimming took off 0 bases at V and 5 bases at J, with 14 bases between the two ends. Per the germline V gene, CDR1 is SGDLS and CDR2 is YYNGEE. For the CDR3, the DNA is TGTGCCAGCAGCGTAGATGGGGGGCTGGGGACTGAAGCTTTCTTT. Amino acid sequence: CASSVDGGLGTEAFF.

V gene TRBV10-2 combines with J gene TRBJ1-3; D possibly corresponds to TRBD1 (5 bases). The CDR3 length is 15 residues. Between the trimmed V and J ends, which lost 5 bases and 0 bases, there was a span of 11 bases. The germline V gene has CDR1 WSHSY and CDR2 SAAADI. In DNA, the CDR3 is TGCGCCAGCAGTTCCGGGACGGCCTCTGGAAACACCATATATTTT. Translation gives CASSSGTASGNTIYF.

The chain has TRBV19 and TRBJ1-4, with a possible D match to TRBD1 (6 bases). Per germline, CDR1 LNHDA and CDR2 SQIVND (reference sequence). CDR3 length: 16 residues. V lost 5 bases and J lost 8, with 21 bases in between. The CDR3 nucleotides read TGTGCCAGTAGTCCCCAACGACGGGGGGCCGGGGAAAAACTGTTTTTT. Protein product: CASSPQRRGAGEKLFF.

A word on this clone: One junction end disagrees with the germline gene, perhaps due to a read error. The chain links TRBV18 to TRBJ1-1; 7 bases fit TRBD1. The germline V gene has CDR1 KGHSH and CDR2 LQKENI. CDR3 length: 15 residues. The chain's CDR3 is CASSPRQGTETEAFF. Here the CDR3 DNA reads TGTGCCAGCTCCCCACGACAGGGCACCGAAACTGAAGCTTTCTTT.

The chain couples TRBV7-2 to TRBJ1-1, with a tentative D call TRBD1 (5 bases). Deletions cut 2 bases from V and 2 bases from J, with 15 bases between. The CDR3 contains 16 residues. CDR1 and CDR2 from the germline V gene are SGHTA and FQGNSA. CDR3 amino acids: CASSLTLGGFNTEAFF. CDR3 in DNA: TGTGCCAGCAGCTTAACCCTTGGGGGGTTTAACACTGAAGCTTTCTTT.

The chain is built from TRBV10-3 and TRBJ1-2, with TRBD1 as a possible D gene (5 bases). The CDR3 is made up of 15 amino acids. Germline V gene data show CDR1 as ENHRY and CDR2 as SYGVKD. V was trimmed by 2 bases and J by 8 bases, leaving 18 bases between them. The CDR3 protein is CAISEAPGVVGGYTF. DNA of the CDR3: TGTGCCATCAGTGAGGCCCCGGGGGTCGTAGGGGGCTACACCTTC.

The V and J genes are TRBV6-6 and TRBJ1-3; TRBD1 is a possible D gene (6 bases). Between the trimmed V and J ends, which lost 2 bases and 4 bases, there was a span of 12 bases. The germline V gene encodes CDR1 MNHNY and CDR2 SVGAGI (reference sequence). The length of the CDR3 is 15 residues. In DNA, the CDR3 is TGTGCCAGCAGTTACGGGGGGGCGAGGGGAAACACCATATATTTT. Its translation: CASSYGGARGNTIYF.

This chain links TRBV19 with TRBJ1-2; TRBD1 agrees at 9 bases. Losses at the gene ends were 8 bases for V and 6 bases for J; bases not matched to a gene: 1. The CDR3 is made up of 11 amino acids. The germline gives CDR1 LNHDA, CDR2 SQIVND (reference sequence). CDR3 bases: TGTGCCAGTTGGACAGGGGATGGCTACACCTTC. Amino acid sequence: CASWTGDGYTF.

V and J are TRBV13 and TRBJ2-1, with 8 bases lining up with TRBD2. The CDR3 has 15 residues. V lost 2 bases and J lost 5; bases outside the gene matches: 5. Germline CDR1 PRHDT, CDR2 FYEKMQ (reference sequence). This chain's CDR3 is CASSLSGGLHNEQFF. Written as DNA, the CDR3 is TGTGCCAGCAGCTTAAGCGGGGGCCTTCACAATGAGCAGTTCTTC.

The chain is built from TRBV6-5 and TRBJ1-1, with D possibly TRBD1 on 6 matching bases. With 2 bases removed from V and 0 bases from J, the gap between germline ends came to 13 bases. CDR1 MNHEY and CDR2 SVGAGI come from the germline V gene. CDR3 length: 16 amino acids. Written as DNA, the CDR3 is TGTGCCAGCAGTTACGGAGGGGGTGGGTTGAACACTGAAGCTTTCTTT. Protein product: CASSYGGGGLNTEAFF.

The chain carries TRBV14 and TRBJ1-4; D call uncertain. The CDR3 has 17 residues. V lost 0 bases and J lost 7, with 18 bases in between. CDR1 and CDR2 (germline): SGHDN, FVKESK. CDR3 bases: TGTGCCAGCAGCCAAGAGTACACCTCAATTGAGGGTGAAAAACTGTTTTTT. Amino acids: CASSQEYTSIEGEKLFF.

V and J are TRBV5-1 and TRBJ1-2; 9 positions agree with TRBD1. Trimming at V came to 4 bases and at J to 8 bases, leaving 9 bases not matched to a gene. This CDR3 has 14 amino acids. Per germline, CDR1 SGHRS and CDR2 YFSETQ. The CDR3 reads CASSKDRGDWGYTF. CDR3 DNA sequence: TGCGCCAGCAGCAAGGACAGGGGAGACTGGGGCTACACCTTC.

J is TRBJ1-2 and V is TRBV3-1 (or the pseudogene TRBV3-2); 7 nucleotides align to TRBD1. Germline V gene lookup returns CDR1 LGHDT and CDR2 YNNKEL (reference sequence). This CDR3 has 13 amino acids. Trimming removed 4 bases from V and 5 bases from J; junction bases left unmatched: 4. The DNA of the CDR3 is TGTGCCAGCAGCCCCGACAGGGTGTATGGCTACACCTTC. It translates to CASSPDRVYGYTF.

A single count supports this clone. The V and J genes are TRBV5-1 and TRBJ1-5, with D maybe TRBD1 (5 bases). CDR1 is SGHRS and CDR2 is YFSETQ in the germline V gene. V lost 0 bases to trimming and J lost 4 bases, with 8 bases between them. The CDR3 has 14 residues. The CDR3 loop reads CASSLEPGNQPQHF. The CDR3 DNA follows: TGCGCCAGCAGCTTGGAGCCAGGGAATCAGCCCCAGCATTTT.